A single sample gave rise to the 18 T cell receptor beta chains below, sequenced in a study of T cell repertoires in ileal Crohn's disease. Specified time point: inflamed ileum from the surgical specimen. Generated by immunoSEQ multiplex PCR, the TCRdb table keeps only in-frame clones and is missing some. The sample lists around 15,000 clones, around 90% occurring once. Material for sequencing was ileal tissue. These receptors were taken from an adult with Crohn's disease.

The chain recombines TRBV4-2 with TRBJ2-7, with 13 bases fitting TRBD2. Germline-derived CDR1 and CDR2 are LGHNA and YNFKEQ. The CDR3 is 14 amino acids. The V segment lost 4 bases and the J segment 7 bases; nucleotides outside the gene matches: 4. CDR3 coding DNA: TGTGCCAGCAGCCCGGGACTAGCGGGGCGGGAGCAGTACTTC. Its protein product is CASSPGLAGREQYF.

This chain joins TRBV28 and TRBJ1-2, with D maybe TRBD1 (5 bases). Germline loops: CDR1 MDHEN, CDR2 SYDVKM. The CDR3 consists of 15 residues. V lost 1 base and J 5 bases, leaving 14 bases between the germline ends. CDR3 coding DNA: TGTGCCAGCAGTTTATCGGGCAGGGTTAAGTATGGCTACACCTTC. Translating gives CASSLSGRVKYGYTF.

The genes are TRBV5-8 and TRBJ2-3; the match to TRBD2 covers 9 bases. Germline CDR1 SGHTS, CDR2 YDEGEE. The trim removed 5 bases at V and 0 bases at J, leaving 7 bases unmatched. The CDR3 extends over 16 amino acids. The CDR3 DNA follows: TGTGCCAGCAGGCGGCTAGCGGGGACCAGCACAGATACGCAGTATTTT. Its protein is CASRRLAGTSTDTQYF.

CDR3 region: CASSPDMNTGELFF. CDR3 DNA sequence: TGTGCCAGCTCACCGGACATGAACACCGGGGAGCTGTTTTTT. The chain joins TRBV18 to TRBJ2-2; TRBD1 might be the D (5 bases). Germline CDR1 KGHSH, CDR2 LQKENI. The CDR3 spans 14 residues. V was cut by 3 bases and J by 1 base, with 6 bases left in between.

The chain employs TRBV4-2 and TRBJ1-2; possibly TRBD1 for D (5 bases). This CDR3 is built from 15 residues. V was trimmed by 4 bases and J by 4 bases, leaving 16 bases between them. The germline V gene has CDR1 LGHNA and CDR2 YNFKEQ. The CDR3 sequence is CASSPPGRAAYGYTF. Written as DNA, the CDR3 is TGTGCCAGCAGCCCACCTGGCAGGGCTGCCTATGGCTACACCTTC.

V is TRBV6-1 and J is TRBJ2-6; D remains ambiguous. The V end was cut by 4 bases, the J end by 4 bases, with 8 bases between. Germline CDR1 MNHNS, CDR2 SASEGT. The CDR3 runs 14 residues. Written as DNA, the CDR3 is TGTGCCAGCAGTGTACAGACGGGGGCCAACGTCCTGACTTTC. It yields the protein CASSVQTGANVLTF.

The chain has TRBV7-9 and TRBJ1-4; 8 bases map to TRBD1. Trimming at V came to 3 bases and at J to 8 bases, leaving 5 bases not matched to a gene. This CDR3 is 14 amino acids long. Germline V gene sequence: CDR1 SEHNR, CDR2 FQNEAQ (reference sequence). This CDR3 reads CASSFDRGGEKLFF. CDR3 DNA sequence: TGTGCCAGCAGCTTTGACAGGGGCGGGGAAAAACTGTTTTTT.

The V call is TRBV7-9, the J call TRBJ1-6; tentatively, D is TRBD1 (5 bases). Germline lookup yields CDR1 SEHNR and CDR2 FQNEAQ (reference sequence). The CDR3 has 16 residues. Trimming pared 5 bases from V and 4 bases from J, leaving 15 bases between. CDR3 region: CASSPTGLDYNSPLHF. Here the CDR3 DNA reads TGTGCCAGCAGCCCCACAGGTCTCGATTATAATTCACCCCTCCACTTT.

The chain employs TRBV6-6 and TRBJ1-4; D gene unclear. This CDR3 is built from 11 residues. V was trimmed by 6 bases and J by 4 bases, leaving 3 bases between them. The germline CDR1 and CDR2 sequences are MNHNY and SVGAGI (reference sequence). CDR3 bases: TGTGCCAGCAGGGATAATGAAAAACTGTTTTTT. Amino acid sequence: CASRDNEKLFF.

This clone was recorded only once. One end of the junction does not line up with germline, which may come from a read error. V is TRBV6-5 and J is TRBJ1-4; maybe TRBD1 (5 bases). The CDR3 is made up of 12 amino acids. Germline V CDR1 and CDR2: MNHEY, SVGAGI. CDR3 bases: TGTGCCAGCAGTTACGGGGGAGGAAAGCCTGTTTTT. Its translation: CASSYGGGKPVF.

The chain recombines TRBV9 with TRBJ1-2, with TRBD1 matching over 7 bases. Looked up from germline, CDR1 is SGDLS and CDR2 is YYNGEE. CDR3 length: 14 residues. Losses at the gene ends were 0 bases for V and 8 bases for J; bases not matched to a gene: 7. The CDR3 loop is CASSVAQGGQGYTF. The CDR3 DNA follows: TGTGCCAGCAGCGTAGCTCAGGGGGGGCAAGGCTACACCTTC.

This chain connects TRBV4-2 to TRBJ1-6, with D perhaps matching TRBD1 (5 bases). Germline V gene lookup returns CDR1 LGHNA and CDR2 YNFKEQ. The germline V and J ends were trimmed by 6 bases and 7 bases, with 13 bases remaining between them. CDR3 length equals 14 residues. This chain's CDR3 is CASSGGAWNSPLHF. CDR3 DNA sequence: TGTGCCAGCAGTGGAGGGGCATGGAATTCACCCCTCCACTTT.

The genes are TRBV5-1 and TRBJ2-3, with 8 bases aligning to TRBD2. Germline CDR1 and CDR2: SGHRS and YFSETQ. The CDR3 is 15 amino acids. Trimming at V came to 4 bases and at J to 2 bases, leaving 6 bases not matched to a gene. CDR3 DNA sequence: TGCGCCAGCAGCCTCGAAGCGGGGGACACAGATACGCAGTATTTT. This encodes CASSLEAGDTDTQYF.

The chain couples TRBV10-1 to TRBJ2-3; TRBD1 might be the D (5 bases). The CDR3 has 15 amino acids. Germline CDR1 and CDR2: WNHNN and SYGVQD (reference sequence). The V gene lost 2 bases and the J gene lost 0 bases, with 9 bases spanning the gap. CDR3 residues: CASSEQGSSTDTQYF. In nucleotides, the CDR3 is TGCGCCAGCAGTGAGCAGGGAAGCAGCACAGATACGCAGTATTTT.

CDR3 coding DNA: TGTGCCAGCAGTGCCAACGGAGGGAGGGCGGGAGAGACCCAGTACTTC. This gives the protein CASSANGGRAGETQYF. J is TRBJ2-5 and V is TRBV27, with 7 bases fitting TRBD2. Trimming at V came to 5 bases and at J to 4 bases, leaving 13 bases not matched to a gene. This CDR3 is built from 16 residues. Germline V gene sequence: CDR1 MNHEY, CDR2 SMNVEV (reference sequence).

This clone was seen only once. V and J are TRBV5-1 and TRBJ2-3, with 7 positions matching TRBD2. The trim removed 4 bases at V and 1 base at J, leaving 9 bases unmatched. This CDR3 has 16 residues. CDR1 is SGHRS, CDR2 YFSETQ, per germline. The DNA for the CDR3 is TGCGCCAGCAGCCTTGGGGGGGTATCTGGCACAGATACGCAGTATTTT. Residues: CASSLGGVSGTDTQYF.

The chain joins TRBV9 to TRBJ2-3; no clear D. Germline CDR1 reads SGDLS; CDR2 reads YYNGEE. The germline V and J ends were trimmed by 4 bases and 5 bases, with 23 bases remaining between them. The CDR3 totals 17 residues. In DNA form, the CDR3 reads TGTGCCAGCAGCAAATTCAAGTTCCAAGGCATGGGAGATACGCAGTATTTT. This sequence encodes CASSKFKFQGMGDTQYF.

The chain joins TRBV7-3 to TRBJ2-1, with 8 bases that match TRBD1. Germline V lookup: CDR1 SGHTA, CDR2 FQGTGA. V shed 1 base, J shed 5 bases, and the junction held 4 bases outside the gene matches. CDR3 size: 15 residues. This CDR3 is CASSLKTGANNEQFF. The CDR3 nucleotides read TGTGCCAGCAGCTTAAAGACAGGGGCAAACAATGAGCAGTTCTTC.